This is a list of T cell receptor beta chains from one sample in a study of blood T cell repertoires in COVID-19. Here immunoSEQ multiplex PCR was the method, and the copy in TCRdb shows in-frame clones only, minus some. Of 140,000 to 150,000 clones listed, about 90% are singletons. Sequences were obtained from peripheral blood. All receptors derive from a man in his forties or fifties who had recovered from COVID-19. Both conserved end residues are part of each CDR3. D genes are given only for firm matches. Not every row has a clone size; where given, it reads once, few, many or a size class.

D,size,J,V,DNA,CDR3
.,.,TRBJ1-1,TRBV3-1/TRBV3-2,TGTGCCAGCAGGACGACAGGAGAAGCTTTCTTT,CASRTTGEAFF
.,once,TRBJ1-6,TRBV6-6,TGTGCCAGCAGTTACTCTGACAGGAATTCACCCCTCCACTTT,CASSYSDRNSPLHF
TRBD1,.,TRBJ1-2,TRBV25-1,TGTGCCAGCAGCACGACAGGGAACTATGGCTACACCTTC,CASSTTGNYGYTF
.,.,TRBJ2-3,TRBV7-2,TGTGCCAGCAGGCCTGATACAGGGTTCACAGATACGCAGTATTTT,CASRPDTGFTDTQYF
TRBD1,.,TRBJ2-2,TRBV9,TGTGCCAGCAGCGGACAGGGGGCATTCACCGGGGAGCTGTTTTTT,CASSGQGAFTGELFF
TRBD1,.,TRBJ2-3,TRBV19,TGTGCCAGTAGTACCTTACGACCGGGACAGGTCCCAGATACGCAGTATTTT,CASSTLRPGQVPDTQYF
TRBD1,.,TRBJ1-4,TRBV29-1,TGCAGCGTTGGCCGACAGGGGATTGAAAAACTGTTTTTT,CSVGRQGIEKLFF
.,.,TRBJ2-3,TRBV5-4,TGTGCCAGCAGCTTGGAAGGCTTAGCGCACACAGATACGCAGTATTTT,CASSLEGLAHTDTQYF
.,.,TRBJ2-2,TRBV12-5,TGTGCTAGTGGTTTGGGTCCGGGGGTGGGGACCGGGGAGCTGTTTTTT,CASGLGPGVGTGELFF
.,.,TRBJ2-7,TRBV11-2,TGTGCCAGCAGCTCCCGACAGAGATTGACCTACGAGCAGTACTTC,CASSSRQRLTYEQYF
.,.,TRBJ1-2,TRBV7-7,TGTGCTGGATTCCCAGACAGGAGCCCTTATGGCTACACCTTC,CAGFPDRSPYGYTF
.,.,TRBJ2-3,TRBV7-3,TGTGCCAGCAGCTTGGGCAGTACTAGCACAGATACGCAGTATTTT,CASSLGSTSTDTQYF
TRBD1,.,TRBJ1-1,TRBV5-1,TGCGCCAGCAGCTTGGAAGGACAGGGGAACACTGAAGCTTTCTTT,CASSLEGQGNTEAFF
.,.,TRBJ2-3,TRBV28,TGTGCCAGCAGTTTCGGAGGTACGCAGTATTTT,CASSFGGTQYF
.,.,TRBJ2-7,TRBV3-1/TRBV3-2,TGTGCCAGCAGCCGAAACAGGGACGAGCAGTACTTC,CASSRNRDEQYF
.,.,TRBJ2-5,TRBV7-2,TGTGCCAGCAGCTCTATCACAGGAGGGGTACAAGAGACCCAGTACTTC,CASSSITGGVQETQYF
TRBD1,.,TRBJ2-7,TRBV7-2,TGTGCCAGCAGCCTGGGACAGCCGCACTCCTACGAGCAGTACTTC,CASSLGQPHSYEQYF
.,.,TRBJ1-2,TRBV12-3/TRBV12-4,TGTGCCAGCAGCCCAGGGGACTATGGCTACACCTTC,CASSPGDYGYTF
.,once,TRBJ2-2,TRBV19,TGTGCCAGTACTACAGTCGTAAACACCGGGGAGCTGTTTTTT,CASTTVVNTGELFF
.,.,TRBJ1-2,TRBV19,TGTGCCAGTAGTATAGATCTCGGCTATGGCTACACCTTC,CASSIDLGYGYTF
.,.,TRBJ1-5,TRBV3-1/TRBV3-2,TGTGCCAGCAGCCAAGATGAGAGAACTCTTAGCAATCAGCCCCAGCATTTT,CASSQDERTLSNQPQHF
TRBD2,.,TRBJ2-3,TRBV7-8,TGTGCCAGCAGCCGCACCGAGTCGGGGGGGGATACGCAGTATTTT,CASSRTESGGDTQYF
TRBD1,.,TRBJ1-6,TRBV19,TGTGCCAGTGACCCGGGACAGGGGATAGGTTCACCCCTCCACTTT,CASDPGQGIGSPLHF
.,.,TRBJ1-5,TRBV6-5,TGTGCCAGCAGCCTCAGGGTGGATAGCAATCAGCCCCAGCATTTT,CASSLRVDSNQPQHF
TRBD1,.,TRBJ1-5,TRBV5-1,TGCGCCAGCAGCCTGGGGACAGGGGCGAATCAGCCCCAGCATTTT,CASSLGTGANQPQHF
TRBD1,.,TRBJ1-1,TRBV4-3,TGCGCCAGCAGCCCCGATAGCCCGGGACAGGGGGCATCCTTCTTT,CASSPDSPGQGASFF
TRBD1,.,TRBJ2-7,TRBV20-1,TGCAGTGCTAGTGGGGACAGATACGAGCAGTACTTC,CSASGDRYEQYF
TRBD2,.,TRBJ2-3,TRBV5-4,TGTGCCAGCAGCCGGGGACTAGCGGGGAGCACAGATACGCAGTATTTT,CASSRGLAGSTDTQYF
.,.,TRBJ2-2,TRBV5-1,TGCGCCAGCAGCCCCGCCAGGGGCAGGGGTCAGGGTTTGACCGGGGAGCTGTTTTTT,CASSPARGRGQGLTGELFF
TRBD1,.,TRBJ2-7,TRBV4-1,TGCGCCAGCAGCCAAGGGAACAGGGGGCCGGGCGAGCAGTACTTC,CASSQGNRGPGEQYF
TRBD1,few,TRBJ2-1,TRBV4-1,TGCGCCAGCAGCCAAGATCCCGGCAGGGGGCAATACTATGAGCAGTTCTTC,CASSQDPGRGQYYEQFF
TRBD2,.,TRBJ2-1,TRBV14,TGTGCCAGCAGCCGGACTAGCGGGGGCTACAATGAGCAGTTCTTC,CASSRTSGGYNEQFF